This T cell receptor beta chain is drawn from a study of blood T cell repertoires in COVID-19. Study-level background: From T cells, B-cell-depleted T cells, or PBMCs came the material, which was cDNA or gDNA.

Germline CDR1 reads MNHEY; CDR2 reads SVGAGI. This CDR3 contains 14 residues. Trimming cost V 6 bases and J 1 base, with 7 bases left between them. This clone was detected only a few times. Method: immunoSEQ multiplex PCR; TCRdb's copy keeps in-frame clones and lacks some. The sample lists around 35,000 clones; around 90% were seen once. The receptor comes from a man aged 65-85 years with acute or convalescent COVID-19. This chain joins TRBV6-5 and TRBJ1-6; the D is unclear. The sample comprised peripheral blood. The CDR3 region is CASRSGSYNSPLHF. CDR3 bases: TGTGCCAGCAGGTCCGGGTCCTATAATTCACCCCTCCACTTT.